These 20 T cell receptor beta chains were sequenced from one sample in a study of T-cell reconstitution after alpha-beta-depleted transplantation in children listed by TCRdb under 2016. Library generation was performed with PCR. The sequencer was an Illumina HiSeq 2500. Molecular barcoding was employed in the preparation of TCR libraries, with unique molecular identifiers being used to normalize TCRbeta repertoire quantification. In TCRdb, the public reads were trimmed at Q25 with fastp and aligned with MiXCR, with productive beta chains retained. All rows with the same CDR3 protein become a single entry with the most common DNA and genes. For this sample the table gives about 640,000 distinct CDR3 sequences, of which roughly 13% were detected only once. The ten largest make up 2.2% of the sample. In light of the paper, this sample's treatment or condition label describes: allogeneic hematopoietic cell transplantation with graft depleted of TCRalphabeta T cells and CD19 B cells.

The material was PBMCs, mostly from graft donor cells, obtained 360 days after TCRalphabeta/CD19-depleted stem cell transplant. Receptor source: a male patient younger than 18 who had a stem cell transplant for acute myeloid leukemia, so the T cells may come from the graft donor.

This clonotype has a count of ten or more. In DNA form, the CDR3 reads TGCAGCGTTCGGGACAGGGGGTCCTACGAGCAGTACTTC. Its translation: CSVRDRGSYEQYF. V gene TRBV29-1 combines with J gene TRBJ2-7; 11 bases agree with TRBD1. Per the germline V gene, CDR1 is SQVTM and CDR2 is ANQGSEA. CDR3 size: 13 residues. V was clipped by 5 bases and J by 1 base; unmatched bases: 1.

The chain is built from TRBV29-1 and TRBJ2-5; D gene unclear. CDR3 length equals 21 residues. V lost 5 bases to trimming and J lost 3 bases, with 37 bases between them. Germline V gene data show CDR1 as SQVTM and CDR2 as ANQGSEA. In DNA form, the CDR3 reads TGCAGCGTTTTGGCCCGTTTTGCCCTGGTGCGTGGAGCCGAGAATGAAGAGACCCAGTACTTC. Amino acids: CSVLARFALVRGAENEETQYF.

This clonotype turned up a few times. The gene calls are TRBV7-2 and TRBJ2-7, with D perhaps TRBD1 (6 bases). Trimming shortened V by 5 bases and J by 1 base, and 21 bases separated the two germline ends. CDR1 is SGHTA and CDR2 is FQGNSA in the germline V gene. CDR3 length: 17 amino acids. DNA of the CDR3: TGTGCCAGCAGCCCCCCTAGGCCAGGGGTCAGGTCCTACGAGCAGTACTTC. Translated: CASSPPRPGVRSYEQYF.

There are a few counts of this clonotype. The V gene is TRBV18, the J gene TRBJ1-3; no reliable D call. The CDR3 runs to 14 residues. Per germline, CDR1 KGHSH and CDR2 LQKENI. The ends were cut back, 2 bases at V and 3 bases at J, with 8 bases in the middle. The chain's CDR3 is CASSPYRDGNTIYF. The CDR3 nucleotides are TGTGCCAGCTCACCATACCGGGATGGAAACACCATATATTTT.

The CDR3 sequence: CASSLALAEAFF. The DNA for the CDR3 is TGTGCCAGCAGCTTAGCGCTAGCTGAAGCTTTCTTT. The chain has TRBV7-9 and TRBJ1-1; D is unclear. V was shortened by 0 bases and J by 6 bases, with 5 bases between the two germline ends. Germline V gene data show CDR1 as SEHNR and CDR2 as FQNEAQ (reference sequence). The CDR3 extends over 12 amino acids.

The chain couples TRBV20-1 to TRBJ2-3; 10 bases are a match to TRBD2. There are 15 residues in the CDR3. CDR1 DFQATT and CDR2 SNEGSKA come from the germline V gene (reference sequence). The trim removed 5 bases at V and 2 bases at J, leaving 7 bases unmatched. CDR3 loop: CSAWGLARITDTQYF. The DNA for the CDR3 is TGCAGTGCTTGGGGACTAGCGAGAATCACAGATACGCAGTATTTT.

The chain employs TRBV15 and TRBJ2-7; D gene uncertain. This CDR3 is 14 amino acids long. Germline V gives CDR1 LNHNV, CDR2 YYDKDF (reference sequence). V was shortened by 0 bases and J by 6 bases, with 12 bases between the two germline ends. CDR3 bases: TGTGCCACCAGCAGAGATTGGATGCTCGGCGAGCAGTACTTC. It codes for CATSRDWMLGEQYF.

This clonotype was seen more than once but under ten times. The J gene is TRBJ1-3, the V gene TRBV2; no reliable D call. V gave up 7 bases and J gave up 2 bases, with 21 bases separating them. This CDR3 contains 17 residues. Germline assignment: CDR1 SNHLY and CDR2 FYNNEI. The CDR3 spells CASTVHEGITTGNTIYF. The CDR3 DNA is TGTGCCAGCACCGTCCACGAGGGAATTACTACTGGAAACACCATATATTTT.

This clonotype was detected a few times. CDR3 nucleotide sequence: TGCGCCAGCAGCCAAGATAAGTGGTACCAAGAGACCCAGTACTTC. Amino acid sequence: CASSQDKWYQETQYF. The chain is built from TRBV4-3 and TRBJ2-5, with D uncertain. The V gene lost 0 bases and the J gene lost 0 bases, with 8 bases spanning the gap. The germline gives CDR1 LGHNA, CDR2 YSLEER. The CDR3 has 15 amino acids.

This clonotype has a handful of counts. The chain uses TRBV24-1 and TRBJ2-5; TRBD1 aligns across 7 bases. CDR1 and CDR2 from the germline V gene are KGHDR and SFDVKD. The CDR3 is made up of 15 amino acids. After removal of 1 base from V and 4 bases from J, the junction contained 5 bases not matched to a gene. The CDR3 loop reads CATSDLDRVGETQYF. CDR3 bases: TGTGCCACCAGTGATTTAGACAGGGTTGGAGAGACCCAGTACTTC.

The V and J genes are TRBV20-1 and TRBJ2-3; the D gene could be TRBD1 or TRBD2 (6 bases each). There are 12 residues in the CDR3. V was clipped by 6 bases and J by 2 bases, with 9 bases between them. The V gene's germline CDR1 is DFQATT and CDR2 SNEGSKA (reference sequence). CDR3 coding DNA: TGCAGTGCCCCGGGGGCCACAGATACGCAGTATTTT. Translation gives CSAPGATDTQYF.

In this sample, this clonotype turned up many times. The V and J genes are TRBV28 and TRBJ1-4; no definite D call. The CDR3 sequence is 12 residues long. Deletions cut 1 base from V and 12 bases from J, with 9 bases between. Looked up from germline, CDR1 is MDHEN and CDR2 is SYDVKM. CDR3 coding DNA: TGTGCCAGCAGTTTATTAGGTTTTGAACTGTTTTTT. As protein: CASSLLGFELFF.

Ten or more counts support this clonotype. The chain uses TRBV6-5 and TRBJ2-1; a possible D gene is TRBD1 (5 bases). V dropped 0 bases and J dropped 0 bases, with 15 bases sitting between them. Looked up from germline, CDR1 is MNHEY and CDR2 is SVGAGI. The CDR3 has 18 amino acids. CDR3 nucleotides: TGTGCCAGCAGTTACTCGACCACCACAGGAAGCTCCTACAATGAGCAGTTCTTC. This encodes CASSYSTTTGSSYNEQFF.

The chain couples TRBV18 to TRBJ2-3, with 8 bases aligning to TRBD2. Unmatched junction bases numbered 3, after V lost 3 bases and J lost 4 bases. The CDR3 has 14 residues. Germline CDR1 KGHSH, CDR2 LQKENI. This CDR3 is CASSPARGADTQYF. CDR3 DNA: TGTGCCAGCTCACCGGCGCGGGGGGCAGATACGCAGTATTTT.

V gene TRBV20-1 combines with J gene TRBJ2-6; D possibly uses TRBD1 or TRBD2 (5 bases each). CDR1 and CDR2 (germline): DFQATT, SNEGSKA (reference sequence). Trimming stripped 0 bases from V and 4 bases from J, with 10 bases between. There are 15 residues in the CDR3. Written as DNA, the CDR3 is TGCAGTGCTAGAGATCCCGGGACCGGGGCCAACGTCCTGACTTTC. Protein sequence: CSARDPGTGANVLTF.

This chain uses TRBV4-3 with TRBJ2-1, with a tentative D call TRBD2 (6 bases). CDR1 LGHNA and CDR2 YSLEER come from the germline V gene. The CDR3 sequence is 17 residues long. Trimming stripped 3 bases from V and 7 bases from J, with 22 bases between. CDR3: CASSQGRWAGKWNEQFF. As DNA, the CDR3 is TGCGCCAGCAGCCAGGGTAGGTGGGCGGGAAAATGGAATGAGCAGTTCTTC.

V usage is TRBV3-1 and J usage is TRBJ2-7; 11 nucleotides line up with TRBD2. The CDR3 runs 16 residues. Germline loops: CDR1 LGHDT, CDR2 YNNKEL (reference sequence). Trimming took 5 bases from V and 1 from J; bases not matched to a gene: 7. Written as DNA, the CDR3 is TGTGCCAGCAGCTCGCCCGGGACTAGCGGTTCCTACGAGCAGTACTTC. It is translated as CASSSPGTSGSYEQYF.

The genes are TRBV28 and TRBJ2-1; 11 bases agree with TRBD2. This CDR3 spans 16 amino acids. Unmatched junction bases numbered 3, after V lost 2 bases and J lost 3 bases. From germline, CDR1 is MDHEN and CDR2 SYDVKM. The CDR3 here is CASSLKLAGGYNEQFF. In DNA form, the CDR3 reads TGTGCCAGCAGTTTAAAGCTAGCGGGAGGCTACAATGAGCAGTTCTTC. The full variable domain, in which reference TRBV28 and TRBJ2-1 provide the parts outside the CDR3, is DVKVTQSSRYLVKRTGEKVFLECVQDMDHENMFWYRQDPGLGLRLIYFSYDVKMKEKGDIPEGYSVSREKKERFSLILESASTNQTSMYLCASSLKLAGGYNEQFFGPGTRLTVL.

This clonotype was seen ten or more times. The chain joins TRBV28 to TRBJ2-5; D is undetermined. CDR1 MDHEN and CDR2 SYDVKM come from the germline V gene. Between the trimmed V and J ends, which lost 3 bases and 5 bases, there was a span of 13 bases. This CDR3 contains 14 residues. CDR3 DNA: TGTGCCAGCAGTTTTTTCCCCAGCCCCGAGACCCAGTACTTC. Translation gives CASSFFPSPETQYF.

This clonotype was found many times. The chain recombines TRBV7-3 with TRBJ2-1; D may be TRBD2 (5 bases). CDR3 length: 17 residues. V lost 0 bases, J lost 5 bases, and 17 bases lay in between. The V gene's germline CDR1 is SGHTA and CDR2 FQGTGA. Here the CDR3 reads CASSLTAGLLKNNEQFF. CDR3 coding DNA: TGTGCCAGCAGCTTAACGGCTGGACTCCTTAAAAACAATGAGCAGTTCTTC.